Below are 6 T cell receptor beta chains sequenced from a single sample in a study of human T cells and chemical hapten exposure (dated by TCRdb to 2020 to 2022). This specimen's time point label, interpreted: patch test 3, about 24 weeks after DPC sensitization. The treatment or condition label, as the study defines it: therapeutic diphenylcyclopropenone sensitization with weekly scalp DPC. To prepare the library, RACE was applied. Sequencing was carried out with a NextSeq 500. Clones were called with MiXCR by TCRdb after fastp trimmed the public reads at Q25, and only in-frame beta chains were retained. Identical CDR3 protein sequences are pooled into one entry, listed with their most common genes and DNA. This sample has 95,000 to 150,000 distinct CDR3 sequences in its table, and approximately 11% of those were observed once. The biggest ten clones account for roughly 2.3% of the sample. Here the sequenced sample was whole blood, taken in connection with sensitization to the hapten diphenylcyclopropenone (DPC). Receptors were obtained from a woman between 45 and 65 years old with alopecia areata. Some clones in this sample may be carry-over from other donors' samples.

This sequence joins TRBV9 and TRBJ2-5, with D tentatively TRBD1 (5 bases). The CDR3 length is 15 residues. Trimming took 0 bases from V and 1 from J, leaving 10 bases between them. CDR1 is SGDLS, CDR2 YYNGEE, per germline. In DNA form, the CDR3 reads TGTGCCAGCAGCGTAGGGGGCAGGAGCCAAGAGACCCAGTACTTC. Translating it yields CASSVGGRSQETQYF.

This clonotype occurred a few times. The rearrangement links TRBV10-3 to TRBJ2-3; no clear D gene. With 0 bases removed from V and 3 bases from J, the gap between germline ends came to 13 bases. The CDR3 extends over 16 amino acids. Germline CDR1 ENHRY, CDR2 SYGVKD. The CDR3 region is CAISESDWLNTDTQYF. Here the CDR3 DNA reads TGTGCCATCAGTGAGTCTGACTGGCTAAATACAGATACGCAGTATTTT.

This clonotype was recorded a few times. V is TRBV28 and J is TRBJ2-7, with a weak D call TRBD1 (6 bases). Germline V CDR1 and CDR2: MDHEN, SYDVKM. Trimming stripped 5 bases from V and 0 bases from J, with 17 bases between. The CDR3 has 16 amino acids. DNA of the CDR3: TGTGCCAGCAGTCCTCCTACAGGGTTTGTCTCCTACGAGCAGTACTTC. It yields the protein CASSPPTGFVSYEQYF.

This chain joins TRBV7-2 and TRBJ1-2; D not resolved. The germline gives CDR1 SGHTA, CDR2 FQGNSA. The CDR3 has 13 residues. V lost 5 bases and J lost 8, with 15 bases in between. For the CDR3, the DNA is TGTGCCAGCAGCCCCGGCCCAATAGAAGGCTACACCTTC. Amino acid sequence: CASSPGPIEGYTF.

The chain employs TRBV20-1 and TRBJ2-1; the D gene could be TRBD1 or TRBD2 (5 bases each). This CDR3 is 14 amino acids long. Germline V lookup: CDR1 DFQATT, CDR2 SNEGSKA (reference sequence). V was clipped by 4 bases and J by 7 bases, with 17 bases between them. The CDR3 sequence is CSANIYVGGNEQFF. CDR3 nucleotides: TGCAGTGCTAATATTTACGTTGGGGGAAATGAGCAGTTCTTC.

This clonotype was seen a handful of times. The CDR3 reads CASSLAGLGSRVYGYTF. CDR3 bases: TGTGCCAGCAGCTTAGCGGGCTTGGGCAGTAGGGTCTATGGCTACACCTTC. V and J are TRBV7-2 and TRBJ1-2; no firm D call. V was pared by 0 bases and J by 4 bases, with 18 bases between. This CDR3 is built from 17 residues. Looked up from germline, CDR1 is SGHTA and CDR2 is FQGNSA.